This is a list of T cell receptor beta chains from one sample in a study of PD-1 blockade in classical Hodgkin lymphoma. Method: immunoSEQ multiplex PCR; TCRdb's copy keeps in-frame clones and lacks some. Of tens of thousands of clones in the sample, roughly nine tenths are singletons; the top ten hold about 10%. The sequencing here drew on peripheral blood mononuclear cells (PBMCs), taken before the second cycle of nivolumab. The receptors derive from a human donor with classical Hodgkin lymphoma. Each CDR3 is given with its conserved first and last residue. D genes are given only for firm matches. A row's size may be missing; if present it is once, few, many or a size class.

J gene,clone size,V gene,D gene,CDR3 protein,CDR3 DNA
TRBJ2-1,-,TRBV5-4,-,CASSLGSVSYNEQFF,TGTGCCAGCAGCTTGGGTAGCGTCTCCTACAATGAGCAGTTCTTC
TRBJ1-1,-,TRBV7-8,TRBD1,CASSRQGASNTEAFF,TGTGCCAGCAGCCGCCAGGGGGCTTCGAACACTGAAGCTTTCTTT
TRBJ2-7,-,TRBV5-8,-,CASSSGRVVAYEQYF,TGTGCCAGCAGCTCGGGCAGGGTTGTGGCCTACGAGCAGTACTTC
TRBJ2-5,once,TRBV7-9,-,CASSSWETQYF,TGTGCCAGCAGCTCCTGGGAGACCCAGTACTTC
TRBJ2-1,-,TRBV13,TRBD2,CASSPRLAGAGGEQFF,TGTGCCAGCAGCCCTCGGCTAGCGGGAGCGGGGGGTGAGCAGTTCTTC
TRBJ2-5,-,TRBV4-1,TRBD2,CASSHRTSNQETQYF,TGCGCCAGCAGCCACAGGACTAGTAACCAAGAGACCCAGTACTTC
TRBJ1-1,-,TRBV2,TRBD1,CARNTRPTGETEAFF,TGTGCCAGAAACACGAGGCCGACAGGGGAAACTGAAGCTTTCTTT
TRBJ2-1,once,TRBV11-3,-,CASSISGSLYNEQFF,TGTGCCAGCAGCATAAGTGGTAGTCTATACAATGAGCAGTTCTTC
TRBJ1-2,once,TRBV6-1,TRBD1,CASSEWQGASGGYTF,TGTGCCAGCAGTGAATGGCAGGGGGCTTCCGGTGGCTACACCTTC
TRBJ1-2,few,TRBV28,-,CASIGTYGGYTF,TGTGCCAGCATTGGGACATACGGTGGCTACACCTTC
TRBJ2-3,-,TRBV18,-,CASSPILVGTSTDTQYF,TGTGCCAGCTCACCGATTCTGGTCGGAACTAGCACAGATACGCAGTATTTT
TRBJ1-5,-,TRBV5-1,-,CASSFAGGDQPQHF,TGCGCCAGCAGCTTTGCAGGTGGTGATCAGCCCCAGCATTTT
TRBJ1-5,-,TRBV18,-,CASSPSRGGSNQPQHF,TGTGCCAGCTCACCAAGCCGGGGGGGAAGCAATCAGCCCCAGCATTTT
TRBJ2-3,-,TRBV18,TRBD2,CASSPPGLIAGSTDTQYF,TGTGCCAGCTCACCACCCGGTTTAATAGCGGGAAGCACAGATACGCAGTATTTT
TRBJ2-1,-,TRBV20-1,-,CSASARYEQFF,TGCAGTGCTAGCGCCCGGTATGAGCAGTTCTTC
TRBJ2-7,-,TRBV7-9,TRBD1,CASSSQGDPYEQYF,TGTGCCAGCAGCTCTCAGGGGGATCCCTACGAGCAGTACTTC
TRBJ2-2,-,TRBV28,-,CASSFQLGAGELFF,TGTGCCAGCAGTTTCCAGCTGGGGGCCGGGGAGCTGTTTTTT
TRBJ2-1,-,TRBV6-4,TRBD2,CASSASGGAGEQFF,TGTGCCAGCAGCGCTAGCGGGGGGGCGGGAGAGCAGTTCTTC
TRBJ2-7,-,TRBV6-1,TRBD1,CASSQRDRVDEQYF,TGTGCCAGCAGTCAACGGGACAGGGTCGACGAGCAGTACTTC
TRBJ2-7,-,TRBV29-1,-,CSVFTPYEQYF,TGCAGCGTGTTCACCCCCTACGAGCAGTACTTC
TRBJ2-1,-,TRBV29-1,-,CSAHRLGGYNEQFF,TGCAGCGCGCACCGGTTAGGGGGCTACAATGAGCAGTTCTTC
TRBJ1-1,-,TRBV5-1,-,CASSLLAPHIDTEAFF,TGCGCCAGCAGCTTGTTGGCACCTCACATCGATACTGAAGCTTTCTTT
TRBJ2-7,-,TRBV7-2,-,CASSRPCSYEQYF,TGTGCCAGCAGCAGGCCCTGCTCCTACGAGCAGTACTTC
TRBJ1-1,few,TRBV10-3,TRBD1,CAISEAQGAGEAFF,TGTGCCATCAGTGAGGCTCAGGGGGCGGGTGAAGCTTTCTTT
TRBJ1-3,-,TRBV5-4,-,CASSLDVSGNTIYF,TGTGCCAGCAGCTTGGACGTCTCTGGAAACACCATATATTTT
TRBJ1-1,-,TRBV29-1,-,CSVERGGSATEAFF,TGCAGCGTTGAAAGGGGGGGTTCGGCCACTGAAGCTTTCTTT
TRBJ2-7,-,TRBV5-1,-,CASSVDKLSYEQYF,TGCGCCAGCAGCGTGGACAAGCTCTCCTACGAGCAGTACTTC
TRBJ2-7,-,TRBV5-5,-,CASSRDRSATGEQYF,TGTGCCAGCAGCAGAGATCGGTCAGCGACCGGCGAGCAGTACTTC